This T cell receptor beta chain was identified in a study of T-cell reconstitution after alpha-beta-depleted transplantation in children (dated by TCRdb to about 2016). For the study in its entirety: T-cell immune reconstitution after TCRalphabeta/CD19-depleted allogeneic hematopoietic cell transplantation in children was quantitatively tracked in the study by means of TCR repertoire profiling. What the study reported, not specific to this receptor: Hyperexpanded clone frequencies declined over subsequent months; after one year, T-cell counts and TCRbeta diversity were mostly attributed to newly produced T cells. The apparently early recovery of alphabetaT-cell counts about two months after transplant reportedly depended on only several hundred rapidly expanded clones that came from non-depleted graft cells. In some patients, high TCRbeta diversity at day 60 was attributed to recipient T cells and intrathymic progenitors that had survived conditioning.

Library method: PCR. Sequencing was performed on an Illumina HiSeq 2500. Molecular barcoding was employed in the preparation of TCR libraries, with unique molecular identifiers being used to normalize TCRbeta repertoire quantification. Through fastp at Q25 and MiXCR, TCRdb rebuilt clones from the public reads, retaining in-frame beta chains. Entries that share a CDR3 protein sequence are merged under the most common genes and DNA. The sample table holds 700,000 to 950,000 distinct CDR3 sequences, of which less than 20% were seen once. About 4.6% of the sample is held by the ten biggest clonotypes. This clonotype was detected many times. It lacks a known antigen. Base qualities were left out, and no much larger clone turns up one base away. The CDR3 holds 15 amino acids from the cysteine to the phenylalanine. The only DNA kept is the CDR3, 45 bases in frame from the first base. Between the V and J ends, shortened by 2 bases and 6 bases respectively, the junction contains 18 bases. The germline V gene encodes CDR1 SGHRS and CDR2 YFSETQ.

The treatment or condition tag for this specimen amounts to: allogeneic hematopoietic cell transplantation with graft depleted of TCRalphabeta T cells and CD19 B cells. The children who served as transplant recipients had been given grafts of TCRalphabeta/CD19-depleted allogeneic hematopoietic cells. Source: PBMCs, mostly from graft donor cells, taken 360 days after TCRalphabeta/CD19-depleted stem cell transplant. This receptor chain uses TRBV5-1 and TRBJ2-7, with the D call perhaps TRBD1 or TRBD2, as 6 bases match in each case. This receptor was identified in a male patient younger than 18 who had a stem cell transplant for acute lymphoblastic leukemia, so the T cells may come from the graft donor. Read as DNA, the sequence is TGCGCCAGCAGCTTCACAGAGGGGGGCCTGGGCGAGCAGTACTTC. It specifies CASSFTEGGLGEQYF. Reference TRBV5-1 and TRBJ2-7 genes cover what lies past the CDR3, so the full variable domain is KAGVTQTPRYLIKTRGQQVTLSCSPISGHRSVSWYQQTPGQGLQFLFEYFSETQRNKGNFPGRFSGRQFSNSRSEMNVSTLELGDSALYLCASSFTEGGLGEQYFGPGTRLTVT.